This T cell receptor (beta chain) derives from a study of blood T cell repertoires in COVID-19. The repertoire was sequenced with immunoSEQ multiplex PCR; TCRdb's copy has only in-frame clones and lacks some. This sample has 150,000 or so clones, with about four fifths found just once. In germline, CDR1 is SGHAT, CDR2 FQNNGV. V shed 3 bases, J shed 7 bases, and the junction held 7 bases outside the gene matches. The CDR3 sequence is 14 residues long. The clonotype was recovered from a human donor in a cohort sampled during active COVID-19. The specimen was peripheral blood. V is TRBV11-2 and J is TRBJ2-3; TRBD2 aligns across 7 bases. As DNA, the CDR3 is TGTGCCAGCAGCTTGGGGAGGGCGGGTCATACGCAGTATTTT. It is translated as CASSLGRAGHTQYF.